Included here is one T cell receptor beta chain sequence, with context. Original data processing: Estimation of nucleated cell counts was performed using reference gene primer amplification. The repertoire was sequenced with immunoSEQ multiplex PCR; TCRdb's copy has only in-frame clones and lacks some. V and J calls and clone size are given by that table; D and trimming were obtained from the DNA. The sample records approximately 100,000 clones, 75% to 90% being singletons. This entry is derived from a study of blood T cell repertoires in COVID-19. Study-wide background: Samples came from the United States, Italy and Spain, spanning acute and convalescent COVID-19. T cells, B-cell-depleted T cells, or PBMCs supplied cDNA or gDNA.

This clonotype was obtained from a woman aged 50 to 60 with acute or convalescent COVID-19. Material for sequencing was peripheral blood.

The CDR3 here is CASSLAGGGENEKLFF. In DNA form, the CDR3 reads TGTGCCAGCAGCTTGGCCGGTGGGGGGGAAAATGAAAAACTGTTTTTT. The chain carries TRBV5-8 and TRBJ1-4, with D possibly being TRBD1 (5 bases). There are 16 residues in the CDR3. Germline CDR1 and CDR2: SGHTS and YDEGEE. Trimming left V 0 bases short and J 5 bases short, with 14 bases between.